The source of this T cell receptor beta chain is a study of blood T cell repertoires in COVID-19. CDR1 and CDR2 from the germline V gene are SEHNR and FQNEAQ (reference sequence). The CDR3 has 13 amino acids. The ends lost 4 bases at V and 8 bases at J; junction bases unmatched: 5. This table comes from immunoSEQ multiplex PCR, and its TCRdb copy is limited to in-frame clones, with some not included. The sample records some 120,000 clones, 75% to 90% being singletons. The rearrangement uses TRBV7-9 and TRBJ1-2; 9 bases map to TRBD1. What was sequenced was peripheral blood. This clonotype originated in a man aged 65 to 85 with acute or convalescent COVID-19. The CDR3 reads CASSSQGAVGYTF. CDR3 nucleotides: TGTGCCAGCAGCTCACAGGGGGCAGTCGGCTACACCTTC.